The sequence of this TCR beta chain was determined in a study of cytomegalovirus exposure and HLA in healthy donors (dated by TCRdb to the late 2010s). Turning to the overall study: In an earlier analysis of 587 of the donors, about 270 Gb of sequence data and 100 million or so unique TCR beta sequences from roughly 190 million T cells were reported. High-throughput TCR immunosequencing, statistical association of individual TCRs with disease status, and machine learning were combined to predict cytomegalovirus infection status. The later analysis used no new phenotypic data to find candidate immune exposures, relying instead on TCR beta sequences and their occurrence across donors. Using immunosequencing, the study profiled T cell repertoires from approximately 700 subjects and related those repertoires to cytomegalovirus serostatus. A later analysis re-analyzed previously published TCR beta repertoires from 650 to 800 donors and added high-resolution HLA genotyping to study TCR occurrence patterns. An earlier analysis of around 580 of the donors used high-throughput TCR beta sequencing to judge whether each TCR beta V gene segment behaved as functional or pseudogenic. Because of strong linkage in the cohort, four to six DR-DQ haplotypes were treated as single units for association and clustering. Approximately 330 gigabases of sequencing data and around 80 million unique TCR sequences made up an early release that covered several hundred HLA-typed donors. Of the approximately 400 genotyped donors, around 81% fell in the genetic ancestry cluster associated with self-reported Caucasian donors. The study was designed to test whether signatures of past pathogen exposure could be identified by cataloging public T cell receptors. Both class I and class II loci were covered by HLA typing, at four-digit resolution. Typing coverage varied by locus: roughly 620-640 donors for A, B, C, DRB1 and DQB1; roughly 500 for DQA1; nearly 610 for DPA1; 450 to 480 for DPB1. A separate validation cohort of more than 100 different subjects was used in addition to the approximately 610-subject first cohort. A later genetic analysis took genome-wide SNP genotypes for about 55% of the 666 donors and used that subset as a discovery cohort. Donor age, sex, ethnicity and CMV serostatus were compiled together with the repertoire data. On average, 235,054 unique TCR beta nucleotide sequences were sequenced per donor among 300 to 500 genotyped donors of the cohort, with approximately 18% of those sequences being non-productive. Every repertoire in the discovery cohort had been generated on one and the same sequencing platform.

The CDR3, from cysteine to phenylalanine, totals 14 residues. Solely the CDR3 DNA is kept, with 42 bases framed from the first base. V is reduced by 0 bases and J by 2 bases, leaving a spacing of 8 bases between them. The germline V gene (reference sequence) provides CDR1 GTSNPN and CDR2 SVGIG. Findings and caveats that apply to the study as a whole: Because some donors lacked HLA typing at each locus, the association tests relied only on the typed subset. In an earlier analysis of a few hundred of the donors, most TCR beta V segments were observed in productive rearrangements about 87% or about 30% of the time, broadly matching IMGT annotations. The only immune exposure information available for the cohort was CMV serostatus. When HLA alleles, especially DR and DQ, strongly co-occurred, attributing TCR associations to individual alleles was difficult. In both the original and validation cohorts, the classifier was reported to diagnose cytomegalovirus status with high specificity and sensitivity. According to a later analysis, most CMV-associated TCR beta chains appeared to be HLA-restricted, and the HLA associations seemed to be driven largely by CMV exposure. In a later analysis, 15,000 to 20,000 TCR beta sequences were associated with specific HLA alleles at a false discovery rate of 0.05. A later analysis reported that several top co-occurrence clusters appeared linked to parvovirus B19, influenza, CMV and Epstein-Barr virus. A later genetic analysis associated a missense DCLRE1C variant with V-gene and J-gene trimming of TCR beta chains, and an independent cohort replicated the association. In vitro tests confirmed that a few of the cytomegalovirus-associated TCR beta chains recognize cytomegalovirus antigens. A cluster of highly shared sequence variants was judged likely to be a technical artifact of the sequencing pipeline. A later analysis found that TCR association rates varied across HLA loci, with DRB1 alleles showing the most associated TCRs and HLA-C alleles the fewest. While some public TCRs were present in many individuals, most TCR sequences turned up only very rarely across donors. The 87-base-pair reads could not distinguish some IMGT-functional V segments, including TRBV6-2 and TRBV6-3, so those segments were excluded. A further reported finding was that TCR beta sequences accurately predicted the HLA-A and HLA-B alleles for most subjects in the first cohort. In the study, some 160 TCR beta chains were listed as associated with cytomegalovirus. Linkage disequilibrium might explain the correlated functional status among segregating V segments, but an unknown experimental factor could not be ruled out. In a later analysis, HLA-associated TCR beta chains showed more clonal expansion and lower generation probabilities than non-associated chains that were equally common. Compared with the approximately 710-donor mean, donors in an Asian-associated ancestry cluster had fewer N-insertions in productive TCRs, according to a later genetic analysis. It was suggested by the authors that the approach could potentially be generalized to other disease states and immunological phenotypes. The presence/absence analyses assumed that sequencing depth was roughly uniform across donors, and that assumption may not be true. Because counts were too low, roughly 18 rarely observed V segments, including chromosome 9 orphons, were left out of the earlier analysis of 500 to 750 of the donors. Only TCR beta chains were sequenced in this cohort, and the absence of alpha or paired-chain data limited detectable features.

In total, 666 healthy bone marrow donors made up the cohort. At the time of sampling, every cohort member was nominally healthy, though immune exposures that went unrecorded were likely present. The donor tested CMV seronegative, placing the donor among the 350 or so seronegative members of the cohort. A peripheral blood sample was collected from each donor, and TCR beta sequencing was performed on peripheral blood mononuclear cells. The Qiagen DNeasy Blood Extraction Kit was used to extract genomic DNA from the blood cell samples. Libraries were made using the immunoSEQ multiplex PCR assay. For the multiplex PCR, a mixture combining 60 forward primers for TCR Vbeta segments and 13 reverse primers for TCR Jbeta segments was used. The CDR3 region of rearranged TCR beta genes was amplified from genomic DNA with a multiplex PCR assay. The Illumina HiSeq System was used to sequence the amplified TCR beta libraries as 87-base-pair reads. The authors' analysis ran thus. A later analysis counted about 80 million unique TCR beta chains across the 666 repertoires, and roughly 10 million of these chains were shared by at least two donors. Raw reads were error-corrected and collapsed into unique sequences by a nearest-neighbor algorithm in which closely related sequences were merged to remove PCR and sequencing errors. CDR3 sequences were aligned to IMGT reference sequences to assign V, D and J gene segments. For a sequence to be retained, a match of at least six nucleotides was required to both a V gene segment and a J gene segment. Rearrangements were called productive when the CDR3 lacked stop codons and stayed in frame with V and J; all others were non-productive. Following IMGT convention, CDR3 was defined as the stretch from the second conserved V-encoded cysteine up to the conserved J-encoded phenylalanine. The earlier analysis of more than 450 of the donors excluded sequences that lacked an unambiguous match to a single V gene segment. An earlier analysis of about 590 of the donors classified V segments as functional when productive rearrangements were above 56.7% and as segregating when the standard deviation between donors was above 5%. A statistical classification framework was built for diagnosing cytomegalovirus status from the catalog of TCR beta chain sequences. In a later analysis, TCR nucleotide sequences were compared against IMGT/GENE-DB human TR gene sequences so that V and J genes could be assigned. Using the TCRdist pipeline, a later analysis assigned CDR3 sequences along with most-parsimonious VDJ recombination scenarios. In a later analysis, every TCR beta chain was defined by the combination of its CDR3 amino acid sequence and its V-gene family, and reads without a unique V-gene family were dropped. To address suspected cross-contamination and a sequencing artifact, a later analysis removed a few hundred highly shared, low-generation-probability nucleotide sequences. A later analysis calculated a clonal expansion index for each public chain from normalized within-repertoire ranks of inferred template counts. In a later analysis, generation probabilities were computed with a VDJ recombination model fitted to out-of-frame rearrangements, and the resulting probabilities were checked against IGoR. Hypergeometric tests were used in a later analysis to score TCR-TCR, TCR-HLA and TCR-CMV co-occurrence, with a repertoire-size bias correction applied to the TCR pairs. False discovery rates were estimated in a later analysis by permuting HLA or CMV assignments 20 times. In a later analysis, co-occurring TCRs were grouped with DBSCAN, and TCRdist sequence similarity was added when clustering was performed within HLA-allele-positive subsets. Repertoires with fewer than 30,000 or more than 120,000 public chains were left out of co-occurrence clustering, as were about five repertoires with anomalous nucleotide sharing. This immuneACCESS table, as held by TCRdb, lists in-frame sequences with V and J called but not all clones. Of the missing ones, under half trace to an unresolved V gene in checked studies; the others have no known cause. V, J and clone size derive from that table, while D and trimming were established from the DNA sequence. The sample records hundreds of thousands of clones, about 90% of which are singletons. The ten top clones hold roughly 2% of the sample.

Concerning this clone itself: The specificity of this receptor is unknown. The sample holds no much larger clone one base away, and base qualities are not on file.

The sequencing input was PBMCs. The TCR sequence derives from a woman aged 18-29 years in good health and CMV-seronegative. The V gene is TRBV30 and the J gene is TRBJ1-5; tentative D gene TRBD1, with 5 bases matching. The DNA sequence is given as TGTGCCTGGAGTGTCGACAGCGGCAATCAGCCCCAGCATTTT. The translation is CAWSVDSGNQPQHF.